The 2 T cell receptor beta chains presented below share a single source sample, sequenced in a study of shared clonotypes between healthy human individuals. Assay used: immunoSEQ multiplex PCR; TCRdb lists only in-frame clones, some missing. The sample lists some 1.5 million clones, around 98% occurring once. The source material was naive CD4+ T cells sorted from blood. The subset denotes: CD45RA+ positively selected. These TCRs come from a man aged 25-45 years in good health.

The chain couples TRBV7-9 to TRBJ2-1, with 7 nucleotides matching TRBD1. V shed 5 bases, J shed 3 bases, and the junction held 19 bases outside the gene matches. The CDR3 sequence is 19 residues long. Germline V gene data show CDR1 as SEHNR and CDR2 as FQNEAQ (reference sequence). CDR3 in DNA: TGTGCCAGCAGCCTCCCGACAGGGAAATTTTGGCAAGGCTACAATGAGCAGTTCTTC. As protein: CASSLPTGKFWQGYNEQFF.

The rearrangement joins TRBV27 to TRBJ2-7, with 10 bases fitting TRBD1. Trimming at V came to 3 bases and at J to 6 bases, leaving 2 bases not matched to a gene. This CDR3 contains 13 residues. The germline V gene has CDR1 MNHEY and CDR2 SMNVEV (reference sequence). The CDR3 reads CASSLRTGGEQYF. In DNA form, the CDR3 reads TGTGCCAGCAGTTTGCGGACAGGGGGCGAGCAGTACTTC.